These T cell receptor beta chains were read from a single sample in a study of blood T cell repertoires in COVID-19. Sequencing was performed with immunoSEQ multiplex PCR; in TCRdb, only in-frame clones are kept and a portion is missing. The sample records more than 200,000 clones, about 87% being singletons. The sequencing input was peripheral blood. These receptors all stem from a man in his sixties or seventies with acute or convalescent COVID-19. Each CDR3 is given with its conserved first and last residue. Fields, in order: CDR3 protein, CDR3 DNA, J gene, clone size, D gene, V gene. A D gene is named only where the DNA matches it firmly. Where a row states a size, it is once, few, many or the class of an expanded clone; other rows omit it.

cdr3_aa: CASTVISNYGYTF; cdr3_nt: TGTGCCAGCACCGTCATCAGTAACTATGGCTACACCTTC; j_call: TRBJ1-2; clone_size: -; d_call: -; v_call: TRBV28
cdr3_aa: CSVTGGPAGSRNQPQHF; cdr3_nt: TGCAGCGTTACGGGGGGACCAGCAGGGAGCCGCAATCAGCCCCAGCATTTT; j_call: TRBJ1-5; clone_size: -; d_call: -; v_call: TRBV29-1
cdr3_aa: CASSLSGFGQPQHF; cdr3_nt: TGTGCCAGCAGCTTATCCGGGTTCGGTCAGCCCCAGCATTTT; j_call: TRBJ1-5; clone_size: -; d_call: -; v_call: TRBV5-5
cdr3_aa: CASSQDRGGRWGNQPQHF; cdr3_nt: TGTGCCAGCAGCCAAGATCGGGGGGGTAGATGGGGCAATCAGCCCCAGCATTTT; j_call: TRBJ1-5; clone_size: -; d_call: -; v_call: TRBV3-1/TRBV3-2
cdr3_aa: CASSVATGSYNEQFF; cdr3_nt: TGTGCCAGCAGCGTAGCTACCGGGAGTTACAATGAGCAGTTCTTC; j_call: TRBJ2-1; clone_size: -; d_call: -; v_call: TRBV9
cdr3_aa: CSASYRGGYTF; cdr3_nt: TGCAGTGCTAGCTACAGGGGTGGCTACACCTTC; j_call: TRBJ1-2; clone_size: once; d_call: TRBD1; v_call: TRBV20-1
cdr3_aa: CASSVGPSAYEQYF; cdr3_nt: TGTGCCAGCAGCGTAGGCCCCAGCGCCTACGAGCAGTACTTC; j_call: TRBJ2-7; clone_size: -; d_call: -; v_call: TRBV9
cdr3_aa: CASSLEWAPNSPLHF; cdr3_nt: TGTGCCAGCAGCTTAGAATGGGCTCCTAATTCACCCCTCCACTTT; j_call: TRBJ1-6; clone_size: -; d_call: -; v_call: TRBV7-2
cdr3_aa: CASSREAGAYEQYF; cdr3_nt: TGCGCCAGCTCGAGGGAAGCGGGGGCCTACGAGCAGTACTTC; j_call: TRBJ2-7; clone_size: once; d_call: TRBD2; v_call: TRBV5-1
cdr3_aa: CASSYGTTGNEQFF; cdr3_nt: TGTGCCAGCAGTTACGGGACTACGGGCAATGAGCAGTTCTTC; j_call: TRBJ2-1; clone_size: -; d_call: TRBD2; v_call: TRBV6-6
cdr3_aa: CASSPDRGYGYTF; cdr3_nt: TGTGCCAGCTCACCGGACAGGGGATATGGCTACACCTTC; j_call: TRBJ1-2; clone_size: few; d_call: TRBD1; v_call: TRBV18
cdr3_aa: CASSWTSGSYEQYF; cdr3_nt: TGTGCCAGCAGCTGGACTAGCGGCTCCTACGAGCAGTACTTC; j_call: TRBJ2-7; clone_size: once; d_call: TRBD2; v_call: TRBV5-4
cdr3_aa: CASSEKNGLFNQPQHF; cdr3_nt: TGTGCCAGCAGTGAAAAAAACGGACTGTTCAATCAGCCCCAGCATTTT; j_call: TRBJ1-5; clone_size: -; d_call: -; v_call: TRBV2
cdr3_aa: CASSPVYGGTGGSYEQYF; cdr3_nt: TGTGCCAGCAGCCCCGTTTATGGCGGGACAGGGGGCTCCTACGAGCAGTACTTC; j_call: TRBJ2-7; clone_size: -; d_call: TRBD1; v_call: TRBV7-9
cdr3_aa: CASSDPTGRYSNQPQHF; cdr3_nt: TGTGCCAGTAGTGACCCGACAGGGAGGTATAGCAATCAGCCCCAGCATTTT; j_call: TRBJ1-5; clone_size: once; d_call: TRBD1; v_call: TRBV19
cdr3_aa: CASSFPGGQGAHQPQHF; cdr3_nt: TGTGCCAGCAGCTTCCCCGGGGGACAGGGGGCTCATCAGCCCCAGCATTTT; j_call: TRBJ1-5; clone_size: -; d_call: -; v_call: TRBV21-1
cdr3_aa: CASERTGGTGANVLTF; cdr3_nt: TGTGCCAGTGAAAGGACAGGGGGCACTGGGGCCAACGTCCTGACTTTC; j_call: TRBJ2-6; clone_size: -; d_call: TRBD1; v_call: TRBV19
cdr3_aa: CASSFDRGNTEAFF; cdr3_nt: TGTGCCAGCAGCTTCGACAGGGGGAACACTGAAGCTTTCTTT; j_call: TRBJ1-1; clone_size: -; d_call: TRBD1; v_call: TRBV5-5
cdr3_aa: CASSEQGHNTEAFF; cdr3_nt: TGCGCCAGCAGCGAACAGGGGCACAACACTGAAGCTTTCTTT; j_call: TRBJ1-1; clone_size: few; d_call: TRBD1; v_call: TRBV5-1
cdr3_aa: CSASGGISGRATDTQYF; cdr3_nt: TGCAGTGCTAGTGGGGGAATTAGCGGGAGGGCCACAGATACGCAGTATTTT; j_call: TRBJ2-3; clone_size: -; d_call: TRBD2; v_call: TRBV20-1
cdr3_aa: CASSSERLNEQFF; cdr3_nt: TGTGCCAGCAGCAGCGAGAGGTTAAATGAGCAGTTCTTC; j_call: TRBJ2-1; clone_size: -; d_call: -; v_call: TRBV11-2
cdr3_aa: CASSLTGRMVNTGELFF; cdr3_nt: TGCGCCAGCAGCTTAACAGGGCGGATGGTGAACACCGGGGAGCTGTTTTTT; j_call: TRBJ2-2; clone_size: -; d_call: -; v_call: TRBV5-1